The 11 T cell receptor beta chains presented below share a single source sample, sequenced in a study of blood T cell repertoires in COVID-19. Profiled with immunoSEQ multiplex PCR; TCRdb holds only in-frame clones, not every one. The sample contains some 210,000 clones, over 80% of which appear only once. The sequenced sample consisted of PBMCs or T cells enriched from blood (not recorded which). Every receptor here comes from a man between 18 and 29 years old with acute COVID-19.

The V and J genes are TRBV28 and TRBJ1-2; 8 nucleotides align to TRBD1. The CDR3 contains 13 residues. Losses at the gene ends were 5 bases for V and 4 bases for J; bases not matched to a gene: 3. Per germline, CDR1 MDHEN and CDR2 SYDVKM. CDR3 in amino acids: CASSRTGIYGYTF. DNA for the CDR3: TGTGCCAGCAGTAGGACAGGGATCTATGGCTACACCTTC.

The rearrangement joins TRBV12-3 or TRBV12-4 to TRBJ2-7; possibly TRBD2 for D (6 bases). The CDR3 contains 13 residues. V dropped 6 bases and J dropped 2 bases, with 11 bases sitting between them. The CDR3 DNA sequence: TGTGCCAGCAGAGACGGGAGCACCTACGAGCAGTACTTC. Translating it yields CASRDGSTYEQYF.

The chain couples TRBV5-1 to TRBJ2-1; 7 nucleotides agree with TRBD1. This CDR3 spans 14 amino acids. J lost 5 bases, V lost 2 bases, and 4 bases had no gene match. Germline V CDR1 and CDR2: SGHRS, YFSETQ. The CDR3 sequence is CASSFGQENNEQFF. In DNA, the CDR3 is TGCGCCAGCAGCTTTGGACAGGAAAACAATGAGCAGTTCTTC.

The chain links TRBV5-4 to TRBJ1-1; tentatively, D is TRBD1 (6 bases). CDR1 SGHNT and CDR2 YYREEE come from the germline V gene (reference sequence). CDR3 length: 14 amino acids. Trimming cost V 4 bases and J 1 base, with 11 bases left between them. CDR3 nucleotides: TGTGCCAGCAGCCCCGGGACAAGGAACACTGAAGCTTTCTTT. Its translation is CASSPGTRNTEAFF.

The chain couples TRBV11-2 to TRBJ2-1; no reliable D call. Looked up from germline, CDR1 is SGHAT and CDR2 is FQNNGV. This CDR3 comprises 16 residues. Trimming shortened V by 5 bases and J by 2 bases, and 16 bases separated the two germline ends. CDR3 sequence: CASSLFSGTAYNEQFF. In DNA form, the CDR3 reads TGTGCCAGCAGCCTGTTCTCGGGTACGGCCTACAATGAGCAGTTCTTC.

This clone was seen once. This CDR3 reads CASSLGGSGSEGEQFF. The DNA of the CDR3 is TGTGCCAGCAGCTTAGGAGGTAGCGGGAGTGAGGGTGAGCAGTTCTTC. The rearrangement joins TRBV7-8 to TRBJ2-1; 9 bases are shared with TRBD2. V dropped 1 base and J dropped 9; count of bases not matched to a gene: 10. In germline, CDR1 is SGHVS, CDR2 FQNEAQ. The CDR3 runs 16 residues.

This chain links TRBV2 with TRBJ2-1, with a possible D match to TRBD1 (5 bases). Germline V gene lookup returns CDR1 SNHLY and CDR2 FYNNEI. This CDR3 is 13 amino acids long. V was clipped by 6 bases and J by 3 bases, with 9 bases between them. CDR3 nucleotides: TGTGCCAGCAGCTCCGACAGCTACAATGAGCAGTTCTTC. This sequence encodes CASSSDSYNEQFF. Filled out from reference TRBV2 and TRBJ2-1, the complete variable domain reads EPEVTQTPSHQVTQMGQEVILRCVPISNHLYFYWYRQILGQKVEFLVSFYNNEISEKSEIFDDQFSVERPDGSNFTLKIRSTKLEDSAMYFCASSSDSYNEQFFGPGTRLTVL.

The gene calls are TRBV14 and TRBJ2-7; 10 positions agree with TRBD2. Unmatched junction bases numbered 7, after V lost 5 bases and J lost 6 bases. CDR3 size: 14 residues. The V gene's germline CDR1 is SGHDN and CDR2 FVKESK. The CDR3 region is CASSSEREGREQYF. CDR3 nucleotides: TGTGCCAGCAGCTCAGAGCGGGAGGGCCGCGAGCAGTACTTC.

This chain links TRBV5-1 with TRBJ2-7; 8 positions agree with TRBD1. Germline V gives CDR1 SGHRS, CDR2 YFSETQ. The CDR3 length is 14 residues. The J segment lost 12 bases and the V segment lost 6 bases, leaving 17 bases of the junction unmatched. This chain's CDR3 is CASIQTDREDRTYF. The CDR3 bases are TGCGCCAGCATCCAGACGGACAGGGAAGATAGGACGTACTTC.

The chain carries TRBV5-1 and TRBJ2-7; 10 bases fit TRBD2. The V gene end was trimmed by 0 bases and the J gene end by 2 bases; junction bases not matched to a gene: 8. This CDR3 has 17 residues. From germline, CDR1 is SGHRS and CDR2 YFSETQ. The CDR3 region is CASSLAPLAGGPYEQYF. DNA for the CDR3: TGCGCCAGCAGCTTGGCCCCTTTAGCGGGAGGTCCCTACGAGCAGTACTTC.

The CDR3 loop reads CSVDFVGLAGETDTQYF. CDR3 in DNA: TGCAGCGTTGACTTCGTGGGACTAGCGGGAGAAACAGATACGCAGTATTTT. The rearrangement uses TRBV29-1 and TRBJ2-3; TRBD2 agrees at 14 bases. V shed 3 bases and J 3 bases; nucleotides not matched to a gene: 8. This CDR3 spans 17 amino acids. Germline lookup yields CDR1 SQVTM and CDR2 ANQGSEA.